These T cell receptor beta chains were read from a single sample in a study of Graves' ophthalmopathy and Graves' hyperthyroidism. One entry per CDR3 protein results from TCRdb running MiXCR on the multiplex PCR reads. The repertoire holds roughly 610,000 distinct CDR3 sequences, about 20% seen once, with roughly 6.9% in the top ten. The sequencing sample was made of peripheral blood. These receptors were collected from a woman younger than 30 with stable Graves' hyperthyroidism. Some clones in this sample may be carry-over from other donors' samples. Each CDR3 is given with its conserved first and last residue. D genes are given only for firm matches. Some rows mark clone size as missing; the rest say once, few, many or name a class of expanded clone.

j_gene: TRBJ2-5
d_gene: TRBD2
v_gene: TRBV5-1
abundance: NA
CDR3aa: CASSLKLAGGFRSETQYF
CDR3nt: TGCGCCAGCAGCTTGAAACTAGCGGGAGGTTTTCGTAGCGAGACCCAGTACTTC

j_gene: TRBJ2-5
d_gene: TRBD2
v_gene: TRBV4-3
abundance: NA
CDR3aa: CASSQDGTGGGQETQYF
CDR3nt: TGCGCCAGCAGCCAAGATGGGACGGGAGGAGGCCAAGAGACCCAGTACTTC

j_gene: TRBJ2-7
d_gene: TRBD1
v_gene: TRBV15
abundance: many
CDR3aa: CATSRDLTGGSYEQYF
CDR3nt: TGTGCCACCAGCAGAGATCTGACAGGGGGCTCCTACGAGCAGTACTTC

j_gene: TRBJ1-3
d_gene: NA
v_gene: TRBV19
abundance: many
CDR3aa: CASGDLSGNTIYF
CDR3nt: TGTGCCAGTGGCGATCTCTCTGGAAACACCATATATTTT

j_gene: TRBJ1-5
d_gene: NA
v_gene: TRBV12-3/TRBV12-4
abundance: few
CDR3aa: CASSPDRYNQPQHF
CDR3nt: TGTGCCAGCAGTCCCGACAGATACAATCAGCCCCAGCATTTT

j_gene: TRBJ1-5
d_gene: NA
v_gene: TRBV12-3/TRBV12-4
abundance: many
CDR3aa: CASSLAGNQPQHF
CDR3nt: TGTGCCAGCAGTTTAGCAGGCAATCAGCCCCAGCATTTT

j_gene: TRBJ2-2
d_gene: NA
v_gene: TRBV9
abundance: few
CDR3aa: CASSRKQGGLTGELFF
CDR3nt: TGTGCCAGCAGCCGGAAACAGGGGGGGCTCACCGGGGAGCTGTTTTTT

j_gene: TRBJ1-6
d_gene: NA
v_gene: TRBV12-5
abundance: NA
CDR3aa: CASGLVGNSPLHF
CDR3nt: TGTGCTAGTGGTTTAGTAGGTAATTCACCCCTCCACTTT

j_gene: TRBJ1-6
d_gene: NA
v_gene: TRBV27
abundance: many
CDR3aa: CASSLPPGYNSPLHF
CDR3nt: TGTGCCAGCAGTCTCCCCCCGGGGTATAATTCACCCCTCCACTTT

j_gene: TRBJ2-5
d_gene: TRBD2
v_gene: TRBV29-1
abundance: many
CDR3aa: CSVDAGGETQYF
CDR3nt: TGCAGCGTTGACGCGGGAGGAGAGACCCAGTACTTC

j_gene: TRBJ1-6
d_gene: NA
v_gene: TRBV18
abundance: NA
CDR3aa: CASSGLTYNSPLHF
CDR3nt: TGTGCCAGCTCGGGACTGACCTATAATTCACCCCTCCACTTT

j_gene: TRBJ1-1
d_gene: NA
v_gene: TRBV2
abundance: few
CDR3aa: CASDLAGGGALNTEAFF
CDR3nt: TGTGCCAGCGACCTGGCCGGTGGCGGAGCCTTGAACACTGAAGCTTTCTTT

j_gene: TRBJ2-7
d_gene: NA
v_gene: TRBV6-2/TRBV6-3
abundance: many
CDR3aa: CASSDAFPYEQYF
CDR3nt: TGTGCCAGCAGTGATGCATTTCCCTACGAGCAGTACTTC

j_gene: TRBJ1-5
d_gene: NA
v_gene: TRBV6-4
abundance: NA
CDR3aa: CASSYSGHDYSNQPQHF
CDR3nt: TGTGCCAGCAGTTACTCGGGTCACGATTATAGCAATCAGCCCCAGCATTTT

j_gene: TRBJ2-7
d_gene: TRBD2
v_gene: TRBV10-3
abundance: NA
CDR3aa: CASRSGGKYGQYF
CDR3nt: TGTGCCAGCCGTAGCGGGGGGAAATACGGGCAGTACTTC

j_gene: TRBJ1-2
d_gene: NA
v_gene: TRBV14
abundance: many
CDR3aa: CASSQGRATYGYTF
CDR3nt: TGTGCCAGCAGCCAAGGTAGAGCGACCTATGGCTACACCTTC

j_gene: TRBJ2-7
d_gene: TRBD1
v_gene: TRBV28
abundance: NA
CDR3aa: CASSTLGDRADEQYF
CDR3nt: TGTGCCAGCAGCACATTAGGGGACAGGGCGGACGAGCAGTACTTC

j_gene: TRBJ2-5
d_gene: NA
v_gene: TRBV5-1
abundance: few
CDR3aa: CASSLVVGKYQETQYF
CDR3nt: TGCGCCAGCAGCTTGGTAGTTGGAAAGTACCAAGAGACCCAGTACTTC

j_gene: TRBJ2-5
d_gene: NA
v_gene: TRBV20-1
abundance: NA
CDR3aa: CSAYGTPEEETQYF
CDR3nt: TGCAGTGCGTACGGGACGCCGGAGGAAGAGACCCAGTACTTC

j_gene: TRBJ1-6
d_gene: TRBD1
v_gene: TRBV20-1
abundance: many
CDR3aa: CSAVRGHGRSPLHF
CDR3nt: TGCAGTGCGGTCAGGGGGCATGGTAGGTCACCCCTCCACTTT

j_gene: TRBJ2-7
d_gene: NA
v_gene: TRBV28
abundance: many
CDR3aa: CASRWSVGASSYEQYF
CDR3nt: TGTGCCAGCAGATGGTCCGTGGGGGCCAGCTCCTACGAGCAGTACTTC

j_gene: TRBJ1-1
d_gene: TRBD1
v_gene: TRBV15
abundance: many
CDR3aa: CATSRAGQRTEAFF
CDR3nt: TGTGCCACCAGCAGAGCGGGACAGAGGACAGAAGCTTTCTTT

j_gene: TRBJ2-7
d_gene: TRBD2
v_gene: TRBV10-3
abundance: many
CDR3aa: CAISESGEAGGEQYF
CDR3nt: TGTGCCATCAGTGAGTCAGGCGAGGCGGGAGGCGAGCAGTACTTC

j_gene: TRBJ2-2
d_gene: NA
v_gene: TRBV6-2/TRBV6-3
abundance: NA
CDR3aa: CASSYRGVLGANTGELFF
CDR3nt: TGTGCCAGCAGTTACAGGGGGGTGTTGGGCGCGAACACCGGGGAGCTGTTTTTT

j_gene: TRBJ1-2
d_gene: TRBD1
v_gene: TRBV11-2
abundance: NA
CDR3aa: CASSSIPRDRSYGYTF
CDR3nt: TGTGCCAGCAGCTCCATACCACGGGACAGGAGCTATGGCTACACCTTC

j_gene: TRBJ2-7
d_gene: NA
v_gene: TRBV28
abundance: few
CDR3aa: CASSPRKKGIDHEQYF
CDR3nt: TGTGCCAGCAGTCCTCGGAAGAAAGGGATAGATCACGAGCAGTACTTC

j_gene: TRBJ2-4
d_gene: NA
v_gene: TRBV12-3/TRBV12-4
abundance: NA
CDR3aa: CASSLDVEGSYF
CDR3nt: TGTGCCAGCAGTTTAGACGTGGAAGGGTCGTACTTC

j_gene: TRBJ1-3
d_gene: NA
v_gene: TRBV10-3
abundance: NA
CDR3aa: CAISQGFSGNTIYF
CDR3nt: TGTGCCATCAGCCAGGGTTTCTCTGGAAACACCATATATTTT

j_gene: TRBJ2-2
d_gene: NA
v_gene: TRBV7-3
abundance: many
CDR3aa: CASSSEARGELFF
CDR3nt: TGTGCCAGCAGCTCCGAAGCGAGGGGGGAGCTGTTTTTT

j_gene: TRBJ1-5
d_gene: NA
v_gene: TRBV20-1
abundance: many
CDR3aa: CSASTGYNQPQHF
CDR3nt: TGCAGTGCAAGTACAGGGTACAATCAGCCCCAGCATTTT

j_gene: TRBJ1-2
d_gene: NA
v_gene: TRBV6-1
abundance: few
CDR3aa: CASSQDRIGGYTF
CDR3nt: TGTGCCAGCAGCCAAGACAGGATCGGTGGCTACACCTTC

j_gene: TRBJ1-2
d_gene: NA
v_gene: TRBV4-1
abundance: NA
CDR3aa: CASSQDLANYGYTF
CDR3nt: TGCGCCAGCAGCCAAGATCTCGCCAACTATGGCTACACCTTC

j_gene: TRBJ1-1
d_gene: TRBD1
v_gene: TRBV5-1
abundance: many
CDR3aa: CASSSRQGATEAFF
CDR3nt: TGCGCCAGCAGCTCTCGACAGGGGGCCACTGAAGCTTTCTTT

j_gene: TRBJ2-7
d_gene: TRBD1
v_gene: TRBV2
abundance: many
CDR3aa: CASYDRARSYEQYF
CDR3nt: TGTGCCAGCTACGACAGGGCCCGCTCCTACGAGCAGTACTTC

j_gene: TRBJ2-2
d_gene: TRBD2
v_gene: TRBV4-2
abundance: NA
CDR3aa: CASSQVGTSGTGELFF
CDR3nt: TGTGCCAGCAGCCAAGTTGGGACTAGCGGCACCGGGGAGCTGTTTTTT

j_gene: TRBJ1-5
d_gene: NA
v_gene: TRBV6-1
abundance: many
CDR3aa: CASSERGGFLEKFDSNQPQHF
CDR3nt: TGTGCCAGCAGTGAGAGGGGGGGTTTTTTAGAAAAATTTGATAGCAATCAGCCCCAGCATTTT

j_gene: TRBJ1-2
d_gene: TRBD1
v_gene: TRBV15
abundance: many
CDR3aa: CATSKGTGDIYGYTF
CDR3nt: TGTGCCACCAGCAAAGGGACAGGGGACATCTATGGCTACACCTTC

j_gene: TRBJ1-2
d_gene: NA
v_gene: TRBV2
abundance: NA
CDR3aa: CASRGSGYTF
CDR3nt: TGTGCCAGCCGGGGGAGCGGCTACACCTTC

j_gene: TRBJ2-2
d_gene: TRBD1
v_gene: TRBV11-2
abundance: NA
CDR3aa: CASSPYRGRNTGELFF
CDR3nt: TGTGCCAGCAGCCCCTACAGGGGGCGGAACACCGGGGAGCTGTTTTTT

j_gene: TRBJ2-7
d_gene: NA
v_gene: TRBV10-3
abundance: few
CDR3aa: CAISDFGQSLYF
CDR3nt: TGTGCCATCAGTGACTTCGGACAAAGTCTGTACTTC

j_gene: TRBJ1-2
d_gene: NA
v_gene: TRBV30
abundance: NA
CDR3aa: CAWSGQDYGYTF
CDR3nt: TGTGCCTGGAGTGGACAGGACTATGGCTACACCTTC

j_gene: TRBJ1-2
d_gene: NA
v_gene: TRBV11-3
abundance: few
CDR3aa: CASSSSVGRYGYTF
CDR3nt: TGTGCCAGCAGCTCGTCGGTAGGGCGGTATGGCTACACCTTC

j_gene: TRBJ2-2
d_gene: TRBD2
v_gene: TRBV12-3/TRBV12-4
abundance: NA
CDR3aa: CASSHRTSGMLNTGELFF
CDR3nt: TGTGCCAGCAGTCACCGGACTAGCGGGATGCTCAACACCGGGGAGCTGTTTTTT

j_gene: TRBJ1-1
d_gene: NA
v_gene: TRBV20-1
abundance: NA
CDR3aa: CSALSPIGGISEAFF
CDR3nt: TGCAGTGCTCTTAGCCCCATTGGGGGAATATCTGAAGCTTTCTTT

j_gene: TRBJ1-5
d_gene: NA
v_gene: TRBV20-1
abundance: many
CDR3aa: CSARTGRSNQPQHF
CDR3nt: TGCAGTGCTAGGACGGGGAGAAGCAATCAGCCCCAGCATTTT

j_gene: TRBJ1-2
d_gene: TRBD1
v_gene: TRBV20-1
abundance: NA
CDR3aa: CSTGTGGNYTF
CDR3nt: TGCAGTACCGGGACAGGGGGTAACTACACCTTC

j_gene: TRBJ1-1
d_gene: NA
v_gene: TRBV12-3/TRBV12-4
abundance: NA
CDR3aa: CASSLGPTTEAFF
CDR3nt: TGTGCCAGCAGCCTCGGCCCGACCACTGAAGCTTTCTTT

j_gene: TRBJ1-6
d_gene: NA
v_gene: TRBV6-1
abundance: NA
CDR3aa: CASSERGRYNSPLHF
CDR3nt: TGTGCCAGCAGCGAGAGGGGGAGATATAATTCACCCCTCCACTTT

j_gene: TRBJ2-5
d_gene: NA
v_gene: TRBV4-1
abundance: NA
CDR3aa: CASSHPGPPQETQYF
CDR3nt: TGCGCCAGCAGCCACCCCGGACCGCCCCAAGAGACCCAGTACTTC

j_gene: TRBJ2-2
d_gene: TRBD2
v_gene: TRBV20-1
abundance: once
CDR3aa: CSARDLLAGDGGEQFF
CDR3nt: TGCAGTGCTAGAGATCTATTAGCGGGGGACGGCGGGGAGCAGTTTTTT

j_gene: TRBJ1-2
d_gene: TRBD1
v_gene: TRBV6-5
abundance: few
CDR3aa: CASSYSGQGVGGYTF
CDR3nt: TGTGCCAGCAGTTACTCGGGGCAGGGGGTCGGTGGCTACACCTTC

j_gene: TRBJ2-7
d_gene: TRBD1
v_gene: TRBV28
abundance: once
CDR3aa: CASSARQGYYEQYF
CDR3nt: TGTGCCAGCAGTGCCCGACAGGGCTACTACGAGCAGTACTTC